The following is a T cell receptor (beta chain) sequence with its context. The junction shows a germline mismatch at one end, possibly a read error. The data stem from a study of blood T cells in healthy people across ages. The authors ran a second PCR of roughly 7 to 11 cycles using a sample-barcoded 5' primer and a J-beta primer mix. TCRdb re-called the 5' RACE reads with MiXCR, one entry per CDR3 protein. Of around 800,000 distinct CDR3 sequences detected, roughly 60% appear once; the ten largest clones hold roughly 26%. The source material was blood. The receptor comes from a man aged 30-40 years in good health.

CDR3 loop: CSPRGTDSSYNEQFF. The CDR3 nucleotides are TGCAGTCCTAGAGGGACTGACAGCTCCTACAATGAGCAGTTCTTC. The genes are TRBV20-1 and TRBJ2-1; perhaps TRBD2 as D (6 bases). Germline values: CDR1 DFQATT, CDR2 SNEGSKA (reference sequence). This CDR3 spans 15 amino acids.